Presented here are 2 T cell receptor beta chains from one specimen sequenced in a study of T cell responses to AZD1222 COVID-19 vaccine. This table comes from immunoSEQ multiplex PCR, and its TCRdb copy is limited to in-frame clones, with some not included. In the table there are some 100,000 clones, 85% to 90% of which are singletons. Sequences were derived from peripheral blood, sampled on day 0 of AZD1222 vaccination. The receptor set was obtained from an adult in good health.

This clone was detected only once. The V and J genes are TRBV29-1 and TRBJ2-7, with 12 bases identical to TRBD2. From germline, CDR1 is SQVTM and CDR2 ANQGSEA. This CDR3 is built from 15 residues. V lost 0 bases, J lost 5 bases, and 5 bases stayed unmatched. CDR3 coding DNA: TGCAGCGTTGAAGATTCGAGACTAGCGGGAGACGAGCAGTACTTC. It codes for CSVEDSRLAGDEQYF.

The chain recombines TRBV3-1 (or the pseudogene TRBV3-2) with TRBJ1-3; D uncertain. From germline, CDR1 is LGHDT and CDR2 YNNKEL (reference sequence). The CDR3 runs 14 residues. V shed 2 bases and J shed 2 bases, with 7 bases lying between them. As DNA, the CDR3 is TGTGCCAGCAGCCAACGGGAGACTGGAAACACCATATATTTT. It yields the protein CASSQRETGNTIYF.